This TCR beta chain was sequenced for a study of T-cell memory formation after mild COVID-19. A single record per CDR3 protein comes from TCRdb applying MiXCR to the 5' RACE reads. Seen here are about 290,000 distinct CDR3 sequences, about 16% observed once, and the top ten hold around a fifth. The sample holds a few counts of this clonotype. The specimen was PBMCs or a T cell subset sorted from them (not recorded which). The clonotype was recovered from a man aged 18 to 30 who had mild COVID-19 (a few samples of this study predate the infection). Cell type and time point are not known.

DNA of the CDR3: TGTGCCAGCCTAACCAGGGGGGAGACCCAGTACTTC. It translates to CASLTRGETQYF. The chain uses TRBV3-1 and TRBJ2-5, with TRBD1 identical over 7 bases. V trimming: 8 bases; J trimming: 5 bases; junction bases outside the gene matches: 5. Germline loops: CDR1 LGHDT, CDR2 YNNKEL (reference sequence). The length of the CDR3 is 12 residues.